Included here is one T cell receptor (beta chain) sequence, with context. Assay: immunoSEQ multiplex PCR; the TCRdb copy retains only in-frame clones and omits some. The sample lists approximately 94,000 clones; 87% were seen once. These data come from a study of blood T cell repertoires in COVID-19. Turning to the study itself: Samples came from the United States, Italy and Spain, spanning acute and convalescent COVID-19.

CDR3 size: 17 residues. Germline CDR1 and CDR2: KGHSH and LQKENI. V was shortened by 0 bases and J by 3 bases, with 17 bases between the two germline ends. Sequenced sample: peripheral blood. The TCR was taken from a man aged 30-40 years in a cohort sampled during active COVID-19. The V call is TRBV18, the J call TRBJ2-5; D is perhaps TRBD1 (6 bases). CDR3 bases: TGTGCCAGCTCACCACCCGCGTCAAGTCCAGGGGAAGAGACCCAGTACTTC. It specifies CASSPPASSPGEETQYF.